The 24 T cell receptor beta chains listed next were all sequenced from one sample in a study of PD-1 blockade in classical Hodgkin lymphoma. Using immunoSEQ multiplex PCR, the repertoire was profiled, and TCRdb retains in-frame clones only, with some absent. This sample carries under 45,000 clones, 65% to 70% of them seen once, and the ten largest clones take about 2.6%. Documented time point: cycle 4 day 1 (C4D1), after more than five weeks of nivolumab. Every patient was affected by relapse after autologous stem cell transplantation, while exposure to brentuximab vedotin was not uniform. The source material was peripheral blood mononuclear cells (PBMCs), sampled before the fourth cycle of nivolumab. The receptors were gathered from a human donor with classical Hodgkin lymphoma.

The rearrangement links TRBV7-2 to TRBJ1-2; D remains ambiguous. Per germline, CDR1 SGHTA and CDR2 FQGNSA. The CDR3 totals 17 residues. Between the trimmed V and J ends, which lost 1 base and 6 bases, there was a span of 21 bases. CDR3 nucleotide sequence: TGTGCCAGCAGCTTAGGGGAGGGTGGGGTAGTGAGTGATGGCTACACCTTC. Translating gives CASSLGEGGVVSDGYTF.

The chain joins TRBV5-4 to TRBJ2-5; D possibly corresponds to TRBD2 (5 bases). The CDR3 contains 15 residues. V lost 4 bases, J lost 2 bases, and 15 bases lay in between. Germline V CDR1 and CDR2: SGHNT, YYREEE (reference sequence). CDR3 loop: CASSQDLGSQETQYF. The CDR3 coding sequence is TGTGCCAGCAGCCAAGATCTAGGGAGTCAAGAGACCCAGTACTTC.

V gene TRBV11-3 combines with J gene TRBJ2-5; 7 bases match TRBD2. There are 14 residues in the CDR3. Per the germline V gene, CDR1 is SGHNT and CDR2 is YENEEA. Trimming removed 4 bases from V and 4 bases from J; junction bases left unmatched: 6. Here the CDR3 reads CASSSGGVRETQYF. The DNA of the CDR3 is TGTGCCAGCAGCTCTGGGGGGGTACGAGAGACCCAGTACTTC.

On this clone itself: Additional DNA sequences in this sample encode the identical CDR3. J is TRBJ2-3 and V is TRBV25-1; 10 positions match TRBD1. The CDR3 totals 15 residues. V shed 6 bases, J shed 2 bases, and the junction held 5 bases outside the gene matches. CDR1 is MGHDK, CDR2 SYGVNS, per germline. The CDR3 region has the DNA TGTGCCAGCAGATGGACAGGGGGTCCCACAGATACGCAGTATTTT. Protein sequence: CASRWTGGPTDTQYF.

The rearrangement uses TRBV30 and TRBJ2-7; D is perhaps TRBD1 (6 bases). V lost 3 bases and J lost 4, with 19 bases in between. Germline CDR1 and CDR2: GTSNPN and SVGIG (reference sequence). The CDR3 is made up of 15 amino acids. The CDR3 nucleotides read TGTGCCTGGAGCGGGGAAAGCAGGGGCGGATACGAGCAGTACTTC. It encodes CAWSGESRGGYEQYF. The full variable domain, with the rest looked up from reference TRBV30 and TRBJ2-7, is SQTIHQWPATLVQPVGSPLSLECTVEGTSNPNLYWYRQAAGRGLQLLFYSVGIGQISSEVPQNLSASRPQDRQFILSSKKLLLSDSGFYLCAWSGESRGGYEQYFGPGTRLTVT.

This chain uses TRBV20-1 with TRBJ2-5; D remains ambiguous. The germline CDR1 and CDR2 sequences are DFQATT and SNEGSKA (reference sequence). The CDR3 loop spans 10 amino acids. Trimming pared 6 bases from V and 3 bases from J, leaving 5 bases between. CDR3 in amino acids: CSASEETQYF. The DNA for the CDR3 is TGCAGTGCCTCAGAAGAGACCCAGTACTTC.

The table lists this clone with a few counts. J is TRBJ1-4 and V is TRBV27; D is ambiguous. V gave up 6 bases and J gave up 4 bases, with 3 bases separating them. The CDR3 is 11 amino acids. The germline CDR1 and CDR2 sequences are MNHEY and SMNVEV (reference sequence). CDR3 in DNA: TGTGCCAGCAGGCGTAATGAAAAACTGTTTTTT. Its protein product is CASRRNEKLFF.

The chain recombines TRBV10-3 with TRBJ2-3, with unresolved D. There are 18 residues in the CDR3. Deletions cut 0 bases from V and 0 bases from J, with 16 bases between. Germline CDR1 and CDR2: ENHRY and SYGVKD. The CDR3 region has the DNA TGTGCCATCAGTGAGTCGGCCCGCACGACACAGAGCACAGATACGCAGTATTTT. Translation: CAISESARTTQSTDTQYF.

The chain recombines TRBV19 with TRBJ1-2, with D perhaps matching TRBD1 (5 bases). The CDR3 spans 15 residues. Germline assignment: CDR1 LNHDA and CDR2 SQIVND (reference sequence). V was trimmed by 1 base and J by 7 bases, leaving 16 bases between them. The chain's CDR3 is CASSIGKGRLFGYTF. The CDR3 coding sequence is TGTGCCAGTAGTATAGGAAAGGGGCGCTTATTTGGCTACACCTTC.

The genes are TRBV7-2 and TRBJ2-3; perhaps TRBD1 as D (5 bases). The CDR3 has 14 amino acids. Looked up from germline, CDR1 is SGHTA and CDR2 is FQGNSA. V dropped 1 base and J dropped 4 bases, with 9 bases sitting between them. The CDR3 here is CASSLGQGADTQYF. In DNA form, the CDR3 reads TGTGCCAGCAGCTTAGGGCAGGGTGCAGATACGCAGTATTTT.

The CDR3 loop reads CSVSGGPPLHF. For the CDR3, the DNA is TGCAGTGTCAGCGGTGGGCCACCCCTCCACTTT. The rearrangement joins TRBV20-1 to TRBJ1-6; D ambiguous. V dropped 7 bases and J dropped 11 bases, with 12 bases sitting between them. The germline CDR1 and CDR2 sequences are DFQATT and SNEGSKA (reference sequence). CDR3 length: 11 residues.

This rearrangement joins TRBV27 to TRBJ2-1; TRBD2 is a possible D gene (6 bases). Germline CDR1 reads MNHEY; CDR2 reads SMNVEV (reference sequence). The CDR3 has 12 residues. With 5 bases removed from V and 12 bases from J, the gap between germline ends came to 14 bases. DNA for the CDR3: TGTGCCAGCAGTGGCGTGGGGGGATGGCAGTTCTTC. Translated, it gives CASSGVGGWQFF.

This clone was seen just once. The chain couples TRBV18 to TRBJ1-5, with D hard to call. With 3 bases removed from V and 3 bases from J, the gap between germline ends came to 15 bases. The CDR3 loop spans 16 amino acids. The germline CDR1 and CDR2 sequences are KGHSH and LQKENI. CDR3 region: CASSPTPGFVNQPQHF. In DNA form, the CDR3 reads TGTGCCAGCTCACCCACCCCCGGGTTCGTCAATCAGCCCCAGCATTTT.

V and J are TRBV7-2 and TRBJ2-2; 7 nucleotides agree with TRBD2. CDR3 length: 15 residues. The germline CDR1 and CDR2 sequences are SGHTA and FQGNSA. CDR3 protein: CAKGSGTTNTGELFF. CDR3 DNA sequence: TGTGCTAAAGGGTCCGGGACTACGAACACCGGGGAGCTGTTTTTT.

This clone was recorded once. The chain joins TRBV5-1 to TRBJ2-1; D may match TRBD1 or TRBD2 (6 bases each). Trimming stripped 4 bases from V and 2 bases from J, with 16 bases between. Germline-derived CDR1 and CDR2 are SGHRS and YFSETQ. CDR3 length equals 16 residues. CDR3 nucleotide sequence: TGCGCCAGCAGCCGTCAGAGGGGGGTTACCTACAATGAGCAGTTCTTC. Translation gives CASSRQRGVTYNEQFF.

The chain joins TRBV5-1 to TRBJ2-1, with D tentatively TRBD1 (6 bases). Per the germline V gene, CDR1 is SGHRS and CDR2 is YFSETQ. The CDR3 is made up of 14 amino acids. V was pared by 4 bases and J by 7 bases, with 15 bases between. The DNA for the CDR3 is TGCGCCAGCAGCCCGTACAGGGATATAAATGAGCAGTTCTTC. This gives the protein CASSPYRDINEQFF.

Concerning this clone itself: At one boundary the junction diverges from the germline segment, which might be a read error. V gene TRBV7-7 combines with J gene TRBJ2-5, with D possibly being TRBD2 (5 bases). Germline CDR1 reads SSHAT; CDR2 reads FNYEAQ (reference sequence). The CDR3 runs to 18 residues. This chain's CDR3 is CASSLSTTSYKYQETQYF. In DNA form, the CDR3 reads TGTGCTAGCAGCTTATCGACTACCTCGTATAAGTACCAAGAGACCCAGTACTTC. Combining the CDR3 with reference TRBV7-7 and TRBJ2-5 gives the whole variable domain GAGVSQSPRYKVTKRGQDVTLRCDPISSHATLYWYQQALGQGPEFLTYFNYEAQPDKSGLPSDRFSAERPEGSISTLTIQRTEQRDSAMYRCASSLSTTSYKYQETQYFGPGTRLLVL.

The chain is built from TRBV6-1 and TRBJ2-7; 7 nucleotides match TRBD1. The CDR3 runs to 13 residues. CDR1 is MNHNS and CDR2 is SASEGT in the germline V gene. The junction had 4 bases not matched to a gene; V was cut back by 6 bases and J by 2 bases. In DNA, the CDR3 is TGTGCCAGCAGAAAGGGGGCGACCTACGAGCAGTACTTC. This sequence encodes CASRKGATYEQYF.

By share, this clone counts as medium-sized. The rearrangement uses TRBV19 and TRBJ1-2; D is possibly TRBD1 (6 bases). CDR3 size: 15 residues. Trimming cost V 5 bases and J 2 bases, with 15 bases left between them. Germline V lookup: CDR1 LNHDA, CDR2 SQIVND (reference sequence). DNA of the CDR3: TGTGCCAGTAGTTTGGAACAGGGTGGAAACTATGGCTACACCTTC. It encodes CASSLEQGGNYGYTF.

On this clone itself: The same CDR3 can be traced to other DNA sequences in this sample. V usage is TRBV10-3 and J usage is TRBJ2-7; 8 bases match TRBD1. Per germline, CDR1 ENHRY and CDR2 SYGVKD. The CDR3 contains 15 residues. V was pared by 3 bases and J by 2 bases, with 6 bases of the junction left unmatched. In DNA, the CDR3 is TGTGCCATCAGTGACCCCCCAGGGGGCACCTACGAGCAGTACTTC. It codes for CAISDPPGGTYEQYF.

This chain joins TRBV6-1 and TRBJ1-1; no clear D gene. The V end was cut by 6 bases, the J end by 1 base, with 9 bases between. The CDR3 has 13 residues. Germline CDR1 reads MNHNS; CDR2 reads SASEGT. The CDR3 protein is CASSDVGNTEAFF. As DNA, the CDR3 is TGTGCCAGCAGCGATGTGGGGAACACTGAAGCTTTCTTT.

The genes are TRBV7-3 and TRBJ2-7, with TRBD1 identical over 7 bases. V gave up 5 bases and J gave up 5 bases; unmatched junction bases: 12. The CDR3 totals 15 residues. CDR1 SGHTA and CDR2 FQGTGA come from the germline V gene. In DNA, the CDR3 is TGTGCCAGCAGCCCAGACAGGGCCCCTTGGGACGAGCAGTACTTC. It is translated as CASSPDRAPWDEQYF.

The chain is built from TRBV18 and TRBJ2-1; D gene uncertain. The CDR3 spans 14 residues. Germline-derived CDR1 and CDR2 are KGHSH and LQKENI. Between the trimmed V and J ends, which lost 3 bases and 2 bases, there was a span of 8 bases. This chain's CDR3 is CASSPSTAYNEQFF. The CDR3 bases are TGTGCCAGCTCACCCAGCACAGCCTACAATGAGCAGTTCTTC.

The rearrangement joins TRBV7-8 to TRBJ2-3; the match to TRBD2 covers 13 bases. Germline CDR1 reads SGHVS; CDR2 reads FQNEAQ. With 1 base clipped from V and 3 bases from J, the junction kept 4 bases outside the gene matches. This CDR3 is built from 17 residues. Written as DNA, the CDR3 is TGTGCCAGCAGCTTAGTGTTGACTAGCGGGGGGACAGATACGCAGTATTTT. It specifies CASSLVLTSGGTDTQYF.